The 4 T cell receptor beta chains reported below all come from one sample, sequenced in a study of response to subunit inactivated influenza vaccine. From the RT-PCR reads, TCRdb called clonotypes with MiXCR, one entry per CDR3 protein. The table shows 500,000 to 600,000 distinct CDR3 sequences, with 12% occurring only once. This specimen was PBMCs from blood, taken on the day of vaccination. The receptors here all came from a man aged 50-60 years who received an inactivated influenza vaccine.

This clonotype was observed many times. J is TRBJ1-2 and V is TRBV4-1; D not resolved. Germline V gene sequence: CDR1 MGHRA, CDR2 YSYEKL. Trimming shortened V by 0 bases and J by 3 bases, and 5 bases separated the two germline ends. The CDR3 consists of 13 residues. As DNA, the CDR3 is TGCGCCAGCAGCCAAGAGAACCACTATGGCTACACCTTC. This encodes CASSQENHYGYTF.

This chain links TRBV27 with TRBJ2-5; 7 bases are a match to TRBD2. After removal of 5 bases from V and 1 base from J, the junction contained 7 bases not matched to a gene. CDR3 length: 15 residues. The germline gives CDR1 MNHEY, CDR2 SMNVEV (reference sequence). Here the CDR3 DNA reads TGTGCCAGCAGTCCCTTTCTAGCGGCCCAAGAGACCCAGTACTTC. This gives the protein CASSPFLAAQETQYF.

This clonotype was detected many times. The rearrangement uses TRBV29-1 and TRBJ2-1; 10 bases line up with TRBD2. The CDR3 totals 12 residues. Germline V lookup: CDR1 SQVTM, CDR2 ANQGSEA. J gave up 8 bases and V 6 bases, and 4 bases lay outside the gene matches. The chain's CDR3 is CSVAGTSDEQFF. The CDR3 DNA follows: TGCAGCGTAGCCGGGACTAGCGATGAGCAGTTCTTC.

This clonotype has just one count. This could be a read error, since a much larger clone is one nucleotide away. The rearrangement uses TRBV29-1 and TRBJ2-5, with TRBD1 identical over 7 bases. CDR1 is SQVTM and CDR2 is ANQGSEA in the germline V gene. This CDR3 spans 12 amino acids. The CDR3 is CSGRQGQETQNF. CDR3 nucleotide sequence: TGCAGCGGTCGACAGGGTCAAGAGACCCAGAACTTC.